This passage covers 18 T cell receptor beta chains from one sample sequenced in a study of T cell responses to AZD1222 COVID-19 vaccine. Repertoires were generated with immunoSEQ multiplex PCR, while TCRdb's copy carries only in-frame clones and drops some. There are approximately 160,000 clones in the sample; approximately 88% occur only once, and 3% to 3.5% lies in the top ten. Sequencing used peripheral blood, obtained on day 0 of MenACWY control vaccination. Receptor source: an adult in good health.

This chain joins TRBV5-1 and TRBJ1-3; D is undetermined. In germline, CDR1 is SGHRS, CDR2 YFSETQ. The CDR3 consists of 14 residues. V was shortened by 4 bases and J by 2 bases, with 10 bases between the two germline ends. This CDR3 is CASSPVDTGNTIYF. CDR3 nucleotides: TGCGCCAGCAGCCCCGTCGATACTGGAAACACCATATATTTT.

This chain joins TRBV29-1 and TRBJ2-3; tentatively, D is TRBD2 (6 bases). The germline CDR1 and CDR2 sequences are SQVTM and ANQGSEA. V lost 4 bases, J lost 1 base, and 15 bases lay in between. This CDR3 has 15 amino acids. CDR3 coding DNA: TGCAGCGTTGGCTCGTGGACGGGGGGCACAGATACGCAGTATTTT. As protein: CSVGSWTGGTDTQYF.

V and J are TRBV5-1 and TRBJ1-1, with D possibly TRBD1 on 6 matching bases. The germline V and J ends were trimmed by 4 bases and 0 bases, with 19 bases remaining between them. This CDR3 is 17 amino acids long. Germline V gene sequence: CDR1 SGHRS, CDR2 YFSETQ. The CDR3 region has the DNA TGCGCCAGCAGCCCAAGGGACGGGGGGCGATTGAACACTGAAGCTTTCTTT. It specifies CASSPRDGGRLNTEAFF. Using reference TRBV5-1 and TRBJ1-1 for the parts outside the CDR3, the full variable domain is KAGVTQTPRYLIKTRGQQVTLSCSPISGHRSVSWYQQTPGQGLQFLFEYFSETQRNKGNFPGRFSGRQFSNSRSEMNVSTLELGDSALYLCASSPRDGGRLNTEAFFGQGTRLTVV.

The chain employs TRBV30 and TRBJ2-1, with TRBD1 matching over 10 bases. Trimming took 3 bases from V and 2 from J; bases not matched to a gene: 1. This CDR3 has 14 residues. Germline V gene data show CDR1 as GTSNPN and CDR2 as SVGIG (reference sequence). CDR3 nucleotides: TGTGCCTGGAGAGGACAGGGGGCCTACAATGAGCAGTTCTTC. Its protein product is CAWRGQGAYNEQFF.

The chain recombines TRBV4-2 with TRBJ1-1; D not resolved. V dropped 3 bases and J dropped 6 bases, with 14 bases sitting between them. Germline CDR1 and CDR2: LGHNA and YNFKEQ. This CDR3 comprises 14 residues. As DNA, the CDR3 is TGTGCCAGCAGCCAGGAGGCGGTGAGGGCTGAAGCTTTCTTT. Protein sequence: CASSQEAVRAEAFF.

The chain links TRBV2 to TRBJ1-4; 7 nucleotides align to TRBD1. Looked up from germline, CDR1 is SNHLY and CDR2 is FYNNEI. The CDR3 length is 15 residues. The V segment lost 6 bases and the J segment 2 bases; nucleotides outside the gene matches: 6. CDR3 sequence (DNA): TGTGCCAGCAGAGTAAACAGGGGTACTAATGAAAAACTGTTTTTT. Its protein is CASRVNRGTNEKLFF.

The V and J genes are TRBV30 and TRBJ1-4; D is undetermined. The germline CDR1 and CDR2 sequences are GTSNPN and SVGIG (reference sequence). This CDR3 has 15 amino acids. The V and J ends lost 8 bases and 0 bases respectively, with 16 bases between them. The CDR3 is CAAGPAGATNEKLFF. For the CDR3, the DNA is TGTGCCGCAGGCCCCGCGGGCGCAACTAATGAAAAACTGTTTTTT.

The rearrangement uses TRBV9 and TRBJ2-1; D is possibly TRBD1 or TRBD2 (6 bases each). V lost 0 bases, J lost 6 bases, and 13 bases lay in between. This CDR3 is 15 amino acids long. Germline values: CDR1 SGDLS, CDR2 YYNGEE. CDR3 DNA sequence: TGTGCCAGCAGCGTAGGTCTGAGGGGGGCCAATGAGCAGTTCTTC. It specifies CASSVGLRGANEQFF.

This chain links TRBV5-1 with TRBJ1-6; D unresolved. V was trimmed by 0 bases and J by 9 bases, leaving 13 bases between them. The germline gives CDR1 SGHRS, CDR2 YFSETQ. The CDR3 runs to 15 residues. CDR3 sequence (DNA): TGCGCCAGCAGCTTGGTGGGCGAGAGCGGTTCACCCCTCCACTTT. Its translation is CASSLVGESGSPLHF.

The CDR3 here is CASRGEVWRGKETEAFF. In DNA, the CDR3 is TGTGCCAGCAGGGGAGAGGTATGGCGGGGTAAGGAAACTGAAGCTTTCTTT. V is TRBV7-2 and J is TRBJ1-1; no clear D gene. Deletions cut 6 bases from V and 5 bases from J, with 25 bases between. The length of the CDR3 is 17 residues. Germline CDR1 SGHTA, CDR2 FQGNSA.

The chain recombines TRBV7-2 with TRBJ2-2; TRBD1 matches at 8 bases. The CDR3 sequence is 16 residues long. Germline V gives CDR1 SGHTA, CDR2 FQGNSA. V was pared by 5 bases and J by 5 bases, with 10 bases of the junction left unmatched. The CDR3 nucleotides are TGTGCCAGCAGCCCGTCTCGGACAGGGAATACCGGGGAGCTGTTTTTT. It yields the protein CASSPSRTGNTGELFF.

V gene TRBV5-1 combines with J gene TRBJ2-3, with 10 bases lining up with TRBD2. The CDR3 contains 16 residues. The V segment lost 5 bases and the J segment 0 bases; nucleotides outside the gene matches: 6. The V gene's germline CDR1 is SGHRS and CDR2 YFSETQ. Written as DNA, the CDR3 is TGCGCCAGCAGACGGACTAGCGGAATTAGCACAGATACGCAGTATTTT. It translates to CASRRTSGISTDTQYF.

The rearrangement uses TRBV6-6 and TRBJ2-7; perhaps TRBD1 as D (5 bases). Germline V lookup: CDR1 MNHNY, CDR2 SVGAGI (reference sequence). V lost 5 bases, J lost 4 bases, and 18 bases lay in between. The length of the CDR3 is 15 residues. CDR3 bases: TGTGCCAGCAGTCCTCGACAGATACAACCTTACGAGCAGTACTTC. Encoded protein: CASSPRQIQPYEQYF.

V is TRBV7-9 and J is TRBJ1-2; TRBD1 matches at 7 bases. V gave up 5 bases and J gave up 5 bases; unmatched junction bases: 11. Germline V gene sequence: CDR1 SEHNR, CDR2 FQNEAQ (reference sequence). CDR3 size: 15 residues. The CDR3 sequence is CASSAEAGTAYGYTF. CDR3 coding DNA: TGTGCCAGCAGCGCCGAAGCCGGGACAGCTTATGGCTACACCTTC.

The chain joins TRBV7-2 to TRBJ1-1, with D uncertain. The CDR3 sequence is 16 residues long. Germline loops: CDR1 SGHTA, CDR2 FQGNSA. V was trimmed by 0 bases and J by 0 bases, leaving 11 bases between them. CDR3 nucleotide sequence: TGTGCCAGCAGCTTAGCGGGCGTCAATATGAACACTGAAGCTTTCTTT. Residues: CASSLAGVNMNTEAFF.

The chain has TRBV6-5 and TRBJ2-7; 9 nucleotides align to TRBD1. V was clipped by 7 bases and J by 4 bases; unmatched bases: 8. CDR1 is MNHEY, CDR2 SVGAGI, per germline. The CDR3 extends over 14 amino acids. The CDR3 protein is CASTKDRGPYEQYF. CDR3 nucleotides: TGTGCCAGCACCAAGGACAGGGGTCCTTACGAGCAGTACTTC.

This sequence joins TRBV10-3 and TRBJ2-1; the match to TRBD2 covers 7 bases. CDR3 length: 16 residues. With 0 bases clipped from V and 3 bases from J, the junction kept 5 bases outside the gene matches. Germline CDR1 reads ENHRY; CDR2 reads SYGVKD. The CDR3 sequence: CAISESMAGDYNEQFF. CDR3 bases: TGTGCCATCAGTGAGTCGATGGCGGGAGACTACAATGAGCAGTTCTTC.

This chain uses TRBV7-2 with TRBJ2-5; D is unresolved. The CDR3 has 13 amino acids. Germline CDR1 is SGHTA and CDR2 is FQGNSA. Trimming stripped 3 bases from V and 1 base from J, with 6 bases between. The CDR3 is CASSFQSQETQYF. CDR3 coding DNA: TGTGCCAGCAGCTTTCAAAGCCAAGAGACCCAGTACTTC.